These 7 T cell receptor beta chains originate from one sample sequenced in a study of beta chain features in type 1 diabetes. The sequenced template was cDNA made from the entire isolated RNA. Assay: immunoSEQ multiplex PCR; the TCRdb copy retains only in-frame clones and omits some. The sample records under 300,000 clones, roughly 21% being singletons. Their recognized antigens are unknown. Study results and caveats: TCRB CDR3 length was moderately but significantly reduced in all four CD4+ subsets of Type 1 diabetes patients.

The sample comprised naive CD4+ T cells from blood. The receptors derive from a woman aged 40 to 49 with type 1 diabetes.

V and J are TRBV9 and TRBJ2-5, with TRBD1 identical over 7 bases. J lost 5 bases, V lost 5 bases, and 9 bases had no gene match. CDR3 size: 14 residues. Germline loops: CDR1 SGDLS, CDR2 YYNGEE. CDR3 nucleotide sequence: TGTGCCAGCAGAGGAGAGGGGGCTAGGGAGACCCAGTACTTC. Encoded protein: CASRGEGARETQYF.

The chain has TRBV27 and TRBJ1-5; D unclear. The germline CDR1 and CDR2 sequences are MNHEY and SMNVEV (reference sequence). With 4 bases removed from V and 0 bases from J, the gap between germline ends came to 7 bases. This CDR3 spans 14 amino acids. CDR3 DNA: TGTGCCAGCAGTTCACGGTATAGCAATCAGCCCCAGCATTTT. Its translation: CASSSRYSNQPQHF.

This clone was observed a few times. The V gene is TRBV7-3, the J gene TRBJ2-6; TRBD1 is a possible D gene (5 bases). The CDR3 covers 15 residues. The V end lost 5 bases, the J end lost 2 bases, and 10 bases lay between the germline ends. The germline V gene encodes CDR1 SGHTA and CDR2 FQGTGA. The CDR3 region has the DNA TGTGCCAGCAGCCCCCAGGGCCCTGGGGCCAACGTCCTGACTTTC. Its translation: CASSPQGPGANVLTF. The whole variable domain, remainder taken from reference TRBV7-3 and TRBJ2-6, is GAGVSQTPSNKVTEKGKYVELRCDPISGHTALYWYRQSLGQGPEFLIYFQGTGAADDSGLPNDRFFAVRPEGSVSTLKIQRTERGDSAVYLCASSPQGPGANVLTFGAGSRLTVL.

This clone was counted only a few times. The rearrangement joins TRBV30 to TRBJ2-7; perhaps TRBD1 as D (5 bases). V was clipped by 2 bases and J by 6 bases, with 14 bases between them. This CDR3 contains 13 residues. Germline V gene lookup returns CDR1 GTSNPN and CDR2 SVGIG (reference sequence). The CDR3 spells CAWSLNSQGEQYF. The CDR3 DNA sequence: TGTGCCTGGAGTCTAAACAGTCAGGGCGAGCAGTACTTC.

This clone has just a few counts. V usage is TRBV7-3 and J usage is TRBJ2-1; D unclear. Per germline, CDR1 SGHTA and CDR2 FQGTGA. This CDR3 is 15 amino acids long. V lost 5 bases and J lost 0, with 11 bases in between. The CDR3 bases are TGTGCCAGCAGCACAGAGATGAGCTCCTACAATGAGCAGTTCTTC. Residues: CASSTEMSSYNEQFF.

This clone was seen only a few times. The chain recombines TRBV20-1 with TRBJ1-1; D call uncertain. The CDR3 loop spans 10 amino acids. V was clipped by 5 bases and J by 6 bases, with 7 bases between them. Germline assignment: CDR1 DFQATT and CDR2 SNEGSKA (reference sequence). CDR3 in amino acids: CSASIPEAFF. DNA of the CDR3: TGCAGTGCTTCTATTCCTGAAGCTTTCTTT.

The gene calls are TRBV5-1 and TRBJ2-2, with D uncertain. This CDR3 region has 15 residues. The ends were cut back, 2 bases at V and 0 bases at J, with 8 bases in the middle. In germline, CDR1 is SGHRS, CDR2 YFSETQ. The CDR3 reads CASSLPTTNTGELFF. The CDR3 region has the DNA TGCGCCAGCAGCTTACCCACTACGAACACCGGGGAGCTGTTTTTT.